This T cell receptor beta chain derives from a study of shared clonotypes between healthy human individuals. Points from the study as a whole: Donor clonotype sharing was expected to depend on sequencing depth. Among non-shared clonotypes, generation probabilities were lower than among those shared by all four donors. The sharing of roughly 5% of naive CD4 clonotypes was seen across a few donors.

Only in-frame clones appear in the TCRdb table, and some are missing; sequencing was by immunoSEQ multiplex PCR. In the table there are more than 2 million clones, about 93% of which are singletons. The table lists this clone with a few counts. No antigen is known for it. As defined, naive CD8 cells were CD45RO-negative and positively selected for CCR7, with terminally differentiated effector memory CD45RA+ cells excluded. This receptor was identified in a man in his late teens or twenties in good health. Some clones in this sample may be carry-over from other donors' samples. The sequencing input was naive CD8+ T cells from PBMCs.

The CDR3 nucleotides are TGTGCCTGGAGTGTAAACAGAATACCCTATGGCTACACCTTC. Its protein is CAWSVNRIPYGYTF. This chain uses TRBV30 with TRBJ1-2; D remains unclear. This CDR3 region has 14 residues. Per germline, CDR1 GTSNPN and CDR2 SVGIG (reference sequence). V was pared by 0 bases and J by 4 bases, with 12 bases between.